Reported below is one T cell receptor beta chain. Antigen: not known. Survey level was the resolution at which the v3.0 immunoSEQ assay ran. Assay used: immunoSEQ multiplex PCR; TCRdb lists only in-frame clones, some missing. The sample has about 13,000 clones; about 80% are singletons. This sample is drawn from a study of long-term antiretroviral therapy in people with HIV. Study conclusions and caveats: CDR3 length ranges were narrower in HIV repertoires than in controls. Nothing was known about ART adherence, viral resistance or changes in therapy.

Cryopreserved PBMC, at roughly 0.95-11 million per sample, were present before DNA extraction. The germline gives CDR1 LNHDA, CDR2 SQIVND (reference sequence). CDR3 length: 14 residues. V was shortened by 10 bases and J by 4 bases, with 16 bases between the two germline ends. The chain links TRBV19 to TRBJ2-2, with D maybe TRBD2 (6 bases). Here the sequenced sample was unsorted PBMCs, taken 3.2 years before starting antiretroviral therapy. The source of this sequence is a man aged 40-49 years with HIV. The CDR3 reads CATRYGGATGELFF. In nucleotides, the CDR3 is TGTGCCACTCGGTACGGGGGAGCCACCGGGGAGCTGTTTTTT. Looking up the rest from reference TRBV19 and TRBJ2-2 gives the full variable domain: DGGITQSPKYLFRKEGQNVTLSCEQNLNHDAMYWYRQDPGQGLRLIYYSQIVNDFQKGDIAEGYSVSREKKESFPLTVTSAQKNPTAFYLCATRYGGATGELFFGEGSRLTVL.